This T cell receptor (beta chain) originates from a study of shared clonotypes between healthy human individuals. Study at large: Researchers drew samples from two women and three men aged 18 to 49. Each donor's CD4 naive and CD4 memory cells filled three plates apiece, CD8 naive two, and CD8 memory one.

Genomic DNA per cell subset filled all wells of several immunoSEQ plates. The protocol was immunoSEQ multiplex PCR, while the TCRdb copy is restricted to in-frame clones and leaves out a portion. The repertoire has 2 million or so clones, about 95% of them found once; the top ten carry 0.13%. This clone was picked up one time. V shed 5 bases and J shed 0 bases, with 12 bases lying between them. The CDR3 length is 14 residues. CDR1 is GTSNPN and CDR2 is SVGIG in the germline V gene (reference sequence). The chain employs TRBV30 and TRBJ2-3; the D gene is possibly TRBD2 (6 bases). Sequencing was carried out using naive CD4+ T cells sorted from blood. As for subset: CD45RA+ positively selected. The TCR comes from a man younger than 30 in good health. As DNA, the CDR3 is TGTGCCTGGGCCGTCGGGGGAAGCACAGATACGCAGTATTTT. Protein: CAWAVGGSTDTQYF.